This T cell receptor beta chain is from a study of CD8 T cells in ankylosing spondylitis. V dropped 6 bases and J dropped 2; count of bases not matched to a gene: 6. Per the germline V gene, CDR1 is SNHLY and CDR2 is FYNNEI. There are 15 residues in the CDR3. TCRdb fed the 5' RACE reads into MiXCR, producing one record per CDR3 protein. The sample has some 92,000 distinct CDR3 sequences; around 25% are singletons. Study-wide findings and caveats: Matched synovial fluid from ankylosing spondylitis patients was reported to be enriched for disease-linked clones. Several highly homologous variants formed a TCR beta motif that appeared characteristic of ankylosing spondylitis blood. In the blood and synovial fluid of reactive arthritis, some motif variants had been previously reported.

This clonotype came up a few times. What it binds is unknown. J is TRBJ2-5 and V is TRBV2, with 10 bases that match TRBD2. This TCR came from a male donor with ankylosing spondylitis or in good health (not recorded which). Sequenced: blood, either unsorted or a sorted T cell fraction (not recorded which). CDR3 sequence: CASRKGSGGQETQYF. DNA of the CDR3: TGTGCCAGCAGAAAGGGTAGCGGGGGGCAAGAGACCCAGTACTTC.